This record covers a single T cell receptor beta chain. Its antigen is still unknown. Trimming pared 1 base from V and 3 bases from J, leaving 9 bases between. Germline lookup yields CDR1 SGHDT and CDR2 YYEEEE. This CDR3 comprises 14 residues. Attachment of unique molecular identifiers to individual cDNA molecules was performed. TCRdb redid the calling of the 5' RACE reads with MiXCR, one entry per CDR3 protein. The sample yields about 48,000 distinct CDR3 sequences, 5.6% seen once. These data belong to a study of early T cells in non-severe SARS-CoV-2 infection. About the research overall: Chains from this unsorted whole-blood bulk RNA could not be paired.

Points from the study as a whole: Matching results from VDJdb favored anti-spike CD8 responses, leaving private and CD4 specificities undetected.

This rearrangement joins TRBV5-6 to TRBJ2-3, with no clear D. The origin of this receptor is an adult who was a healthcare worker with PCR-confirmed SARS-CoV-2 infection or an uninfected control (not recorded which). The specimen sequenced was whole blood. The CDR3 spells CASSLSFGTDTQYF. DNA for the CDR3: TGTGCCAGCAGCTTGAGTTTCGGGACAGATACGCAGTATTTT.